The rows below give T cell receptor beta chains drawn from one sample of a study of CD8+ T cells in alopecia areata. The assay was immunoSEQ multiplex PCR, and TCRdb's table has in-frame clones only and misses some. Here the sample spans 110,000 to 150,000 clones, around 50% being singletons. The specimen comprised CD4+ T cells sorted from blood, sampled at week 0. The receptors were sampled from a human donor with alopecia areata. The CDR3 runs from the conserved cysteine through the conserved F or W. Each record gives: clone size, V gene, D gene, J gene, CDR3 DNA, CDR3 protein. D genes are given only for firm matches. Clone size is stated in some rows and not others, as once, few, many or a class when expanded.

>-|TRBV30|-|TRBJ1-2
TGTGCCTGGAGTCGGAAACAGGGACTAGACTATGGCTACACCTTC
CAWSRKQGLDYGYTF
>few|TRBV4-3|-|TRBJ1-1
TGCGCCAGCAGCCAAGATTTGAGGGTTGAAGCTTTCTTT
CASSQDLRVEAFF
>-|TRBV29-1|TRBD2|TRBJ2-5
TGCAGCGAAACTAGCGGTCCGGTCGGGACCCAGTACTTC
CSETSGPVGTQYF
>few|TRBV5-1|-|TRBJ2-5
TGCGCCAGCAGAGGGGCTCAAGAAAGGGAGACCCAGTACTTC
CASRGAQERETQYF
>-|TRBV13|-|TRBJ1-6
TGTGCCAGCAGCTCCGGGCCCGGAGGTTCACCCCTCCACTTT
CASSSGPGGSPLHF
>-|TRBV5-4|-|TRBJ2-1
TGTGCCAGCAGCTATTCCGGTAAAGAGCAGTTCTTC
CASSYSGKEQFF
>-|TRBV30|-|TRBJ1-5
TGTGCCTGGAGTGGGGTAAATAGTATCGGTCAGCCCCAGCATTTT
CAWSGVNSIGQPQHF
>-|TRBV7-2|TRBD1|TRBJ2-1
TGTGCCAGCAGCACCCGACAGGGCCCAGCCAATGAGCAGTTCTTC
CASSTRQGPANEQFF
>-|TRBV2|-|TRBJ2-3
TGTGCCAGCAGGTCCTCAGGAGCCACAGATACGCAGTATTTT
CASRSSGATDTQYF
>few|TRBV7-8|-|TRBJ2-7
TGTGCCAGCAGCCGGGGGGGACAGGGAGTCTACGAGCAGTACTTC
CASSRGGQGVYEQYF
>few|TRBV6-6|-|TRBJ1-2
TGTGCCAGCAGCTCTAATGGACAGTATGGCTACACCTTC
CASSSNGQYGYTF
>-|TRBV2|-|TRBJ2-5
TGTGCCAGCAGTGTGATGGGGGAGACCCAGTACTTC
CASSVMGETQYF
>-|TRBV18|-|TRBJ1-2
TGTGCCAGCTCACCGAACCCGGGGGCCAATGGCTACACCTTC
CASSPNPGANGYTF
>-|TRBV29-1|-|TRBJ2-3
TGCAGCGTTGAACAGCTCACAGATACGCAGTATTTT
CSVEQLTDTQYF
>-|TRBV29-1|-|TRBJ1-3
TGCAGCGTTAAGTATGGAAACACCATATATTTT
CSVKYGNTIYF
>many|TRBV14|-|TRBJ2-1
TGTGCCAGCCGGGTGGGCCCGGGTGAGCAGTTCTTC
CASRVGPGEQFF
>-|TRBV29-1|-|TRBJ2-5
TGCAGCGTTGAAGATAACCAAGAGACCCAGTACTTC
CSVEDNQETQYF
>few|TRBV6-6|-|TRBJ1-1
TGTGCCAGCAGTTACTATGGGGGGAACACTGAAGCTTTCTTT
CASSYYGGNTEAFF
>-|TRBV4-1|-|TRBJ1-2
TGCGCCAGCGGGTGGGGGGGCTATGGCTACACCTTC
CASGWGGYGYTF
>-|TRBV30|-|TRBJ1-5
TGTGCCTGGAGCGGAACGAATCAGCCCCAGCATTTT
CAWSGTNQPQHF
>-|TRBV30|-|TRBJ1-5
TGTGCCTGGAGTGTAGGACCCTCAGGGCAGCCCCAGCATTTT
CAWSVGPSGQPQHF
>-|TRBV27|TRBD2|TRBJ2-1
TGTGCCAGCAGCTTTGGGACTAGCGGGGGGCATGAGCAGTTCTTC
CASSFGTSGGHEQFF
>-|TRBV7-9|-|TRBJ2-4
TGTGCCAGCAACCCGGTGAACCAGGACATTCAGTACTTC
CASNPVNQDIQYF
>few|TRBV30|-|TRBJ2-1
TGTGCCTGGAGTGGACTAGATGCCTACAATGAGCAGTTCTTC
CAWSGLDAYNEQFF
>-|TRBV6-5|-|TRBJ1-5
TGTGCCAGCGGGAGGGGTGTGAGCCAGCCCCAGCATTTT
CASGRGVSQPQHF
>-|TRBV5-1|TRBD2|TRBJ2-5
TGCGCCAGCAGCCTAGGACTAGCGGGGGGATCAGAGACCCAGTACTTC
CASSLGLAGGSETQYF
>-|TRBV7-9|-|TRBJ2-7
TGTGCCAGCAGCTTAGGCCTCGGGGCGGGGAACTACGAGCAGTACTTC
CASSLGLGAGNYEQYF
>-|TRBV6-5|TRBD1|TRBJ2-7
TGTGCCAGCAGTTACGGGGCAGGGGGCATGTACGAGCAGTACTTC
CASSYGAGGMYEQYF
>-|TRBV19|-|TRBJ2-1
TGTGCCAGTAGTATAGAGGCACTCCGGTCCCCTTACAATGAGCAGTTCTTC
CASSIEALRSPYNEQFF
>once|TRBV7-8|-|TRBJ1-6
TGTGCCAGCAGCTTACCGGGACTCCGTTATTCACCCCTCCACTTT
CASSLPGLRYSPLHF
>-|TRBV30|-|TRBJ1-2
TGTGCCTGGAGCGGGCGGCCATATGGCTACACCTTC
CAWSGRPYGYTF
>-|TRBV27|-|TRBJ1-2
TGTGCCAGCATCCAGTCAGGAAACTATGGCTACACCTTC
CASIQSGNYGYTF
>-|TRBV7-2|-|TRBJ2-5
TGTGCCAGCAGCCTTGGTTTACAAGAGACCCAGTACTTC
CASSLGLQETQYF